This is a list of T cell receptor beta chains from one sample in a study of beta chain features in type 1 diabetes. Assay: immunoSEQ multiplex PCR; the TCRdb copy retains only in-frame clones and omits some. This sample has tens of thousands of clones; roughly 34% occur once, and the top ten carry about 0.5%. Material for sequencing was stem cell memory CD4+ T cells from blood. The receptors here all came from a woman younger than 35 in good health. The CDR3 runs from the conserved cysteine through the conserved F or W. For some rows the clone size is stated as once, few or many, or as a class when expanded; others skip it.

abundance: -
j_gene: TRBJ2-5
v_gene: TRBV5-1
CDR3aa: CASSLLPGSETQYF

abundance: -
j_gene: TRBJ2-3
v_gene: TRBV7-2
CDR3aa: CASSRDRGADTQYF

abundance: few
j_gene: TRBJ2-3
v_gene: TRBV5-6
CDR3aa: CASSGTSGGIDTQYF

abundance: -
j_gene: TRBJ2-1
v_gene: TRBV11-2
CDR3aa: CASSLGSGPGNEQFF

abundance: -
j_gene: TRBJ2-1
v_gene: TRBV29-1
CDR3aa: CSSRLAGEGEQFF

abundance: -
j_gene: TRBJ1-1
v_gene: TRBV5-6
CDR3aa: CASSLWGPNTEAFF

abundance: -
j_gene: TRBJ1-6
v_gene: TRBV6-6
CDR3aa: CASRSPGTGPNSPLHF

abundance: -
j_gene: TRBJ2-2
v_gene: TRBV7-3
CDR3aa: CASSTGLYTGELFF

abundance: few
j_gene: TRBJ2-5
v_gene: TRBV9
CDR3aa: CASSVELGETQYF

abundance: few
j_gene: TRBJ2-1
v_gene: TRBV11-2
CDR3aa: CASSSIRERRRAYNEQFF

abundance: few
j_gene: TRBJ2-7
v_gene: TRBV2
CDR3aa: CASSIGTASYEQYF

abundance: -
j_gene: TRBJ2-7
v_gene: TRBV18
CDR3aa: CASSRGTGFYF

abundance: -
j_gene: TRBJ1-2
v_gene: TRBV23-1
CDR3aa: CASSRPGGGYTF

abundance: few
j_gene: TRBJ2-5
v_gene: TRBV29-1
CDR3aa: CSVARQGGSETQYF

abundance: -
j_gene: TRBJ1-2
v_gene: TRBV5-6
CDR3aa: CASSPGQTYYGYTF

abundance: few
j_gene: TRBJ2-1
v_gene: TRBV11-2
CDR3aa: CASNELAGAANEQFF

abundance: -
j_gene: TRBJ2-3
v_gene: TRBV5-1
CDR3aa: CASSPVLAVTDTQYF

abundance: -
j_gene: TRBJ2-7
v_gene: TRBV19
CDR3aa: CASSGETSGGSYEQYF

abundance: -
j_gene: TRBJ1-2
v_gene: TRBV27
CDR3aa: CASSSPGQGLYGYTF

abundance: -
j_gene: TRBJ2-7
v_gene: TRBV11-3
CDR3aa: CASSLTYTNYEQYF

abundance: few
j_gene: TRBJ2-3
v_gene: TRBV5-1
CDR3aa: CASSRERGTTDTQYF

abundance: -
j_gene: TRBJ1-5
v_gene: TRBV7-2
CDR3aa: CASSSGVSNQPQHF

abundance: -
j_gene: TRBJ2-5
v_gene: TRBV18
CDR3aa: CASSQNTGMETQYF

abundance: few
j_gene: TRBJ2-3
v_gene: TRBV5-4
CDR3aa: CASSLAETDTQYF

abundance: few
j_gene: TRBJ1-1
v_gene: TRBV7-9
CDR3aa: CASSRQGEVTEAFF

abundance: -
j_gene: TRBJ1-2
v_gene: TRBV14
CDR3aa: CASSPGRYGYTF

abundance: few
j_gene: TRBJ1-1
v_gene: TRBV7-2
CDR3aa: CASRSPAGANTEAFF

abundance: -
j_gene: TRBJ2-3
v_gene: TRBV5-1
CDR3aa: CASIPLAGGDTQYF

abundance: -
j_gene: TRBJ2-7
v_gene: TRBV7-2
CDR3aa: CASSRVDRAGEQYF

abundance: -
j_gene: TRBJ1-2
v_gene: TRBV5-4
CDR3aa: CASSLARGGGVYGYTF

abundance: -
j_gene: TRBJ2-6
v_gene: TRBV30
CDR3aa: CAWSGGGSFSGANVLTF

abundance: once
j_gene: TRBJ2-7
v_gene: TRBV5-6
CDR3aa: CASSLRTSDEQYF

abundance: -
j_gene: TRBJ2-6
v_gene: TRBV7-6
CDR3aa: CASSSSGHSGANVLTF

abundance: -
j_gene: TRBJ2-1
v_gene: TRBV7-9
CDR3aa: CASSLDRWISYNEQFF

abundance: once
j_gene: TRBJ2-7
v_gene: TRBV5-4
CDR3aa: CASSLVAGPSYEQYF

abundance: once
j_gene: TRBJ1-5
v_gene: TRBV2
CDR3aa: CASSEETGEYQPQHF

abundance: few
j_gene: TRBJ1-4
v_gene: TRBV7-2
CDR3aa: CASSSHRGEKLFF

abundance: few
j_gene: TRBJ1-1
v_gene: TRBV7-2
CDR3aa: CASSGRTGGDTEAFF

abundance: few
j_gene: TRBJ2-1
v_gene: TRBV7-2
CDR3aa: CASSSLLGGGNEQFF

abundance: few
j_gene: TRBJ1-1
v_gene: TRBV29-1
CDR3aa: CSVRGTEAFF

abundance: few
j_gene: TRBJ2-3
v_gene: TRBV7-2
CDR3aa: CASRRGTDTQYF

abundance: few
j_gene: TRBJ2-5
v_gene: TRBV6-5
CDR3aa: CASSLSGETQYF

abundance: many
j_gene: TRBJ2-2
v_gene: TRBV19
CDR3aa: CASSIGSGRGELFF

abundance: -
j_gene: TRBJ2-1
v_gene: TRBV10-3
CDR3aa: CAISDSTGGDEQFF

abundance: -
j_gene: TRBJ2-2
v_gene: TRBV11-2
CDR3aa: CASSPRRGQNTGELFF

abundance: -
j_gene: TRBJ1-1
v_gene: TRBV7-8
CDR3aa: CASTLVGGAALGTEAFF

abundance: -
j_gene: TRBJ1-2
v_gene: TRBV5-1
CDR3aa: CASSPGTGLGGYTF

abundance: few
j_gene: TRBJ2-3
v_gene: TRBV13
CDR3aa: CASSRRDLILSDTQYF

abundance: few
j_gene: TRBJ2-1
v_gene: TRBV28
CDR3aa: CASSTPAEVKGQFF

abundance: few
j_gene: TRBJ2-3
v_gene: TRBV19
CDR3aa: CASSLTRAGSDTQYF

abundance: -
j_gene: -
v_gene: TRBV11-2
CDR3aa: CASSSGQGPNEQYF

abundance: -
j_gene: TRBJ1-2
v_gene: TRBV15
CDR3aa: CATSREGGTGNGYTF

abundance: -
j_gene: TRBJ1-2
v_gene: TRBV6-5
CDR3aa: CASSYESFYGYTF

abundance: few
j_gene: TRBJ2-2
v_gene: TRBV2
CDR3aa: CASTTSGGVGNTGELFF

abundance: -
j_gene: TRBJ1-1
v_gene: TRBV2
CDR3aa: CASSEQGAMNTEAFF

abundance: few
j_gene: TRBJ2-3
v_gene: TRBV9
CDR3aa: CASSAYRSTDTQYF

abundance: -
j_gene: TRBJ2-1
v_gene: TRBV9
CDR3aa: CASGLAAMDEQFF